This entry concerns a single T cell receptor (beta chain). The CDR3 is 14 residues long. Germline V gene lookup returns CDR1 LGHDT and CDR2 YNNKEL (reference sequence). The V gene lost 0 bases and the J gene lost 4 bases, with 9 bases spanning the gap. This entry belongs to a study of blood T cell repertoires in COVID-19. Background on the study: COVID-19 samples from acute and convalescent phases originated in the United States, Italy and Spain.

Original methodology: Estimated nucleated cell counts came from reference gene primer amplification. The protocol was immunoSEQ multiplex PCR, while the TCRdb copy is restricted to in-frame clones and leaves out a portion. D and trimming were read from the DNA, whereas the V and J calls and clone size are those reported in that table. The repertoire consists of about 34,000 clones, with approximately 80% occurring once and the leading ten covering 16%. This clonotype originated in a human donor in a cohort sampled during active COVID-19. The rearrangement links TRBV3-1 (or the pseudogene TRBV3-2) to TRBJ1-2, with D unresolved. Sequencing used peripheral blood. In DNA, the CDR3 is TGTGCCAGCAGCCAAGATGGGCAGCCCTATGGCTACACCTTC. Protein sequence: CASSQDGQPYGYTF.